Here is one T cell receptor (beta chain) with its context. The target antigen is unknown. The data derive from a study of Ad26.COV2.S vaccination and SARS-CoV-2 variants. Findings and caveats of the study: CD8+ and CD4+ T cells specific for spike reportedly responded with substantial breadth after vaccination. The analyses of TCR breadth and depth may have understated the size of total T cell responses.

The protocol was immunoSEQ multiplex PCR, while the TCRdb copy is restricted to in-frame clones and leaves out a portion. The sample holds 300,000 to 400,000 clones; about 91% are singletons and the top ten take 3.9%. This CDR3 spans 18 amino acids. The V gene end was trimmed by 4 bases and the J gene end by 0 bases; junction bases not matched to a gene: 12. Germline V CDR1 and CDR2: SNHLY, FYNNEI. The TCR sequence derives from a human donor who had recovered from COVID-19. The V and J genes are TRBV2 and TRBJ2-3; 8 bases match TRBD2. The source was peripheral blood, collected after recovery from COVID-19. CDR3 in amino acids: CASSVAQRGIRSTDTQYF. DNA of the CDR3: TGTGCCAGCAGTGTGGCGCAGCGGGGGATCAGAAGCACAGATACGCAGTATTTT. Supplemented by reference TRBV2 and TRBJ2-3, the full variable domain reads EPEVTQTPSHQVTQMGQEVILRCVPISNHLYFYWYRQILGQKVEFLVSFYNNEISEKSEIFDDQFSVERPDGSNFTLKIRSTKLEDSAMYFCASSVAQRGIRSTDTQYFGPGTRLTVL.